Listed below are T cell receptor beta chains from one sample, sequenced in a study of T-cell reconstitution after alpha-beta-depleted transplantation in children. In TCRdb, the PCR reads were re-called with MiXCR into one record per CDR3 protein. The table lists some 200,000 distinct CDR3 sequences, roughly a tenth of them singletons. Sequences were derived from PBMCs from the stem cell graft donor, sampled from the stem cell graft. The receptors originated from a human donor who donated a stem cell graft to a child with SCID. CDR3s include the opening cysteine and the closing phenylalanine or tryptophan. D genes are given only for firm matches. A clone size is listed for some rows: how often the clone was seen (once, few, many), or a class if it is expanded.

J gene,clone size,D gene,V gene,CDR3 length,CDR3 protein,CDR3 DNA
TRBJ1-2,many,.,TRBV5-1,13,CASSLGQSYGYTF,TGCGCCAGCAGCTTAGGACAGTCCTATGGCTACACCTTC
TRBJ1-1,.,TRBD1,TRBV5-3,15,CARSGSDRPNTEAFF,TGTGCCAGAAGCGGTTCGGACAGGCCGAACACTGAAGCTTTCTTT
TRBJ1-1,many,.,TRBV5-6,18,CASSDMVYLQQRNTEAFF,TGTGCCAGCAGCGACATGGTGTACTTACAACAAAGGAACACTGAAGCTTTCTTT
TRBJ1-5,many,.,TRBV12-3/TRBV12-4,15,CASSFRTGINQPQHF,TGTGCCAGCAGTTTCAGAACAGGGATCAATCAGCCCCAGCATTTT
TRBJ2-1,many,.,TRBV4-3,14,CASSQGGEGHEQFF,TGCGCCAGCAGCCAAGGGGGTGAGGGTCATGAGCAGTTCTTC
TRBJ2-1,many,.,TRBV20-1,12,CSARTSYNEQFF,TGCAGTGCCCGGACGTCTTACAATGAGCAGTTCTTC
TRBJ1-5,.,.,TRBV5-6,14,CASSRSYSNQPQHF,TGTGCCAGCAGCAGGAGTTATAGCAATCAGCCCCAGCATTTT
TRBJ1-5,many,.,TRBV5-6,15,CASSSTGGVGQPQHF,TGTGCCAGCAGCTCGACAGGTGGGGTCGGCCAGCCCCAGCATTTT
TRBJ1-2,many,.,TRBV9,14,CASSPWRGAYGYTF,TGTGCCAGCAGCCCCTGGAGGGGGGCCTATGGCTACACCTTC
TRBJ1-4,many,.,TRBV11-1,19,CASSPGRWGYSATNEKLFF,TGTGCCAGCAGCCCTGGACGATGGGGCTATAGTGCAACTAATGAAAAACTGTTTTTT
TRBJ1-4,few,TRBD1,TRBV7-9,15,CASRSQGQQREKLFF,TGTGCCAGCAGGTCTCAGGGACAGCAGAGGGAAAAACTGTTTTTT
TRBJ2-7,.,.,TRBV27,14,CASSSRGGFYEQYF,TGTGCCAGCAGTTCCAGAGGTGGCTTCTACGAGCAGTACTTC
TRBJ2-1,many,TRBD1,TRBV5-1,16,CASRPAGQGSYNEQFF,TGCGCCAGCAGACCCGCGGGACAGGGTAGCTACAATGAGCAGTTCTTC
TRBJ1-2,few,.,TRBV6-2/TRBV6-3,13,CASSYRGTEGYTF,TGTGCCAGCAGTTACCGGGGGACGGAAGGCTACACCTTC
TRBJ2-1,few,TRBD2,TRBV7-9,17,CASSPSITGGAYNEQFF,TGTGCCAGCAGCCCCTCGATAACGGGGGGGGCCTACAATGAGCAGTTCTTC
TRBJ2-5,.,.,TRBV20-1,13,CSAWMTAAGTQYF,TGCAGTGCTTGGATGACTGCGGCGGGGACCCAGTACTTC
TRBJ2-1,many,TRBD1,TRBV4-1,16,CASSQDPGQGGNEQFF,TGCGCCAGCAGCCAAGACCCGGGACAGGGAGGGAATGAGCAGTTCTTC
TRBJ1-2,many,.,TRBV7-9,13,CAVSLGDNYGYTF,TGTGCTGTCAGCTTGGGGGATAACTATGGCTACACCTTC
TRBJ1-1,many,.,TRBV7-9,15,CASSTYRAVDTEAFF,TGTGCCAGCAGCACCTACAGGGCGGTAGATACTGAAGCTTTCTTT
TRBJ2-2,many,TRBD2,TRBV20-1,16,CSARKAGTTNTGELFF,TGCAGTGCACGAAAAGCGGGGACGACTAACACCGGGGAGCTGTTTTTT
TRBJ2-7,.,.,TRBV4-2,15,CASSQDPLTAYEQYF,TGTGCCAGCAGCCAAGATCCCTTGACAGCCTACGAGCAGTACTTC
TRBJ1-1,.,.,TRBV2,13,CASRGLRVAEAFF,TGTGCCAGCAGGGGACTTCGTGTGGCTGAAGCTTTCTTT
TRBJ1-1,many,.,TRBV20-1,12,CSAWGVGSEAFF,TGCAGTGCTTGGGGTGTTGGCTCTGAAGCTTTCTTT
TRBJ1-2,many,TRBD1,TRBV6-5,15,CASSYSGRGFGGYTF,TGTGCCAGCAGTTACTCGGGCAGGGGGTTCGGTGGCTACACCTTC
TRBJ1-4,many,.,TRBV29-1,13,CSVDRVLGEKLFF,TGCAGCGTTGATAGGGTTCTTGGGGAAAAACTGTTTTTT
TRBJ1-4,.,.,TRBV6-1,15,CASSGYTNSNEKLFF,TGTGCCAGCAGTGGATACACGAATTCTAATGAAAAACTGTTTTTT
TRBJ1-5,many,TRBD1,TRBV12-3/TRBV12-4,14,CASSPGQFNQPQHF,TGTGCCAGCAGTCCGGGACAGTTCAATCAGCCCCAGCATTTT
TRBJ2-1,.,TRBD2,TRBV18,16,CASSSGLAGGIGEQFF,TGTGCCAGCTCATCGGGACTAGCGGGGGGTATCGGTGAGCAGTTCTTC
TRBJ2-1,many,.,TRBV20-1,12,CSASRLYNEQFF,TGCAGTGCTAGCCGTCTCTACAATGAGCAGTTCTTC
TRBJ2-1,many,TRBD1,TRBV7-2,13,CASSKNTGGEQFF,TGTGCCAGCAGCAAAAATACAGGGGGTGAGCAGTTCTTC
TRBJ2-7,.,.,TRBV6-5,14,CASSYAGISFEQYF,TGTGCCAGCAGTTACGCAGGGATAAGCTTCGAGCAGTACTTC
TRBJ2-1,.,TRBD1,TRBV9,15,CASSETGGSGNEQFF,TGTGCCAGCAGCGAGACAGGGGGTTCGGGCAATGAGCAGTTCTTC
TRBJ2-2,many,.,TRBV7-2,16,CASSLRLTPNTGELFF,TGTGCCAGCAGCTTACGACTGACTCCGAACACCGGGGAGCTGTTTTTT